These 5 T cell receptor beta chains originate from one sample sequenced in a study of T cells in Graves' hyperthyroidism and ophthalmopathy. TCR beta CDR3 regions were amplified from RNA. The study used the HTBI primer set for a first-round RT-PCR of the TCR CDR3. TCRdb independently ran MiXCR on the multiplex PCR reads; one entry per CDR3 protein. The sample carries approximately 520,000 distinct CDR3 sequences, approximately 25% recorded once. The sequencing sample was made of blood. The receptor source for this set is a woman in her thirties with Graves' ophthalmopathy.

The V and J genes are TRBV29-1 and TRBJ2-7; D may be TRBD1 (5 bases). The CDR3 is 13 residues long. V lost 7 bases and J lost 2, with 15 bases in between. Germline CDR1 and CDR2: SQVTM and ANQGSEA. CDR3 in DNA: TGCAGCGCCGCAGGGTCCAGGACCTACGAGCAGTACTTC. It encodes CSAAGSRTYEQYF.

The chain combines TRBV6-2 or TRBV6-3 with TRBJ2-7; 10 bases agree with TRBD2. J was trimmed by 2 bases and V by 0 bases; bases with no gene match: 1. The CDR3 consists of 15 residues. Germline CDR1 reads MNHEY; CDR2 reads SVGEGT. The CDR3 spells CASSYSGTSAYEQYF. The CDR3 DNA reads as TGTGCCAGCAGTTACTCGGGGACTAGCGCCTACGAGCAGTACTTC.

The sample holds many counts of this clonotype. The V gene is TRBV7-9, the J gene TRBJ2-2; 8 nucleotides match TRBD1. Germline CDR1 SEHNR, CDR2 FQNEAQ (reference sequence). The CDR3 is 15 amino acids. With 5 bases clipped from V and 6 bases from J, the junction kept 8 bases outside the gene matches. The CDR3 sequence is CASSRIGQGPGELFF. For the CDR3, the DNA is TGTGCCAGCAGCCGAATAGGACAGGGACCCGGGGAGCTGTTTTTT.

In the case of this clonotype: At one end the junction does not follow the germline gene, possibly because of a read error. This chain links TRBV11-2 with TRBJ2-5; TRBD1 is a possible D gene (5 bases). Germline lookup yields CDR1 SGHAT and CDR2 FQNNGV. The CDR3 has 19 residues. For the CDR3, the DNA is TGTGCCAGCAGCTCAGTCCTGGGAAGGACACGAGCGTACCAAGATACCCAGTACTTC. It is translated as CASSSVLGRTRAYQDTQYF.

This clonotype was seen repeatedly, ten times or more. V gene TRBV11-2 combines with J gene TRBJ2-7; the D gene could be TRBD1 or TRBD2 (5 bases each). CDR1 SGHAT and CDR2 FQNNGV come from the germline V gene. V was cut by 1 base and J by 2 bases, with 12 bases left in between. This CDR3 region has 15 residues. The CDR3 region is CASSLGGTATYEQYF. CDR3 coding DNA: TGTGCCAGCAGCTTAGGAGGGACGGCAACCTACGAGCAGTACTTC.